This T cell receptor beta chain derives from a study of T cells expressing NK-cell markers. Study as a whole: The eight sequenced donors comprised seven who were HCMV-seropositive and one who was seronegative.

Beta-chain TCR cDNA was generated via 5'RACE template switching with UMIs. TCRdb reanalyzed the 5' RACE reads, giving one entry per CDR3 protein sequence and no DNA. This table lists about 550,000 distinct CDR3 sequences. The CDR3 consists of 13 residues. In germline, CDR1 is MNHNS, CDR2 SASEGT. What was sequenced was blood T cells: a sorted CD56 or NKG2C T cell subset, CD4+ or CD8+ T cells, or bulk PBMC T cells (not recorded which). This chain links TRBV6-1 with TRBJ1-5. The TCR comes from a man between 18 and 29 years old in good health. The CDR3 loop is CASSEREGQPQHF.